This T cell receptor beta chain comes out of a study of cytomegalovirus exposure and HLA in healthy donors. Repertoires were generated with immunoSEQ multiplex PCR, while TCRdb's copy carries only in-frame clones and drops some. Counted here are more than 95,000 clones, about nine tenths occurring once; the ten biggest clones make up approximately 2%. A remark on this clone: What it recognizes is unknown.

General study results and limits: Cytomegalovirus-associated TCR beta chains were listed, numbering under 200. High sensitivity and specificity were reportedly achieved when the classifier diagnosed cytomegalovirus status. The tendency of first-cohort TCR clusters to co-occur in the 100 to 150 validation repertoires was identified by a subsequent analysis.

Sample: PBMCs. The sequence derives from a man between 18 and 35 years old in good health and CMV-seronegative.

The chain's CDR3 is CASTLTGQRAEAFF. The CDR3 bases are TGTGCCAGCACCCTGACTGGGCAGAGGGCTGAAGCTTTCTTT. The J gene is TRBJ1-1, the V gene TRBV6-5; D ambiguous. Germline CDR1 reads MNHEY; CDR2 reads SVGAGI. With 7 bases removed from V and 6 bases from J, the gap between germline ends came to 18 bases. This CDR3 is 14 amino acids long.